The clone carrying this T cell receptor (beta chain) has ten or more counts. Its specificity is not known. The investigators amplified TCR beta CDR3 regions from RNA transcripts. With the HTBI primer set, the TCR CDR3 went through a first round of RT-PCR. TCRdb processed the multiplex PCR reads anew with MiXCR; each CDR3 protein has one entry. The repertoire consists of hundreds of thousands of distinct CDR3 sequences, with 15% occurring once and the leading ten covering less than 35%. This record comes from a study of T cells in Graves' hyperthyroidism and ophthalmopathy. Study details: Any treatment followed the collection of peripheral blood at initial diagnosis. The study, taken as a whole, reports: Ophthalmopathy was model-predicted a median approximately 6.4 months pre-onset.

Sample: blood. This receptor was obtained from a young woman with Graves' hyperthyroidism.

The DNA for the CDR3 is TGTGCCAGCAGTCCGGCCGGACAGGGTGGGGGAGAGACCCAGTACTTC. Its protein is CASSPAGQGGGETQYF. J is TRBJ2-5 and V is TRBV28; the match to TRBD1 covers 8 bases. Germline CDR1 MDHEN, CDR2 SYDVKM. V gave up 5 bases and J gave up 4 bases; unmatched junction bases: 12. The CDR3 has 16 amino acids.